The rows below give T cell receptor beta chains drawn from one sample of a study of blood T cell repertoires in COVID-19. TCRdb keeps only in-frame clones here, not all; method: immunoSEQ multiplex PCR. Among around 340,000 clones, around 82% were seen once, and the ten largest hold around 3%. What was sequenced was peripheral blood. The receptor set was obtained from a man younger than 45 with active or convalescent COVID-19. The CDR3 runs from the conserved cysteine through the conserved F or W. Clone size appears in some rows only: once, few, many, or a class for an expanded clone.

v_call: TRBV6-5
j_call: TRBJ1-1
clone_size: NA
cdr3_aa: CASSSRGEAFF

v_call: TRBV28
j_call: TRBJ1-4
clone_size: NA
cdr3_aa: CASRTTVNEKLFF

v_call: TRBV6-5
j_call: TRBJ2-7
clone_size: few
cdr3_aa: CASRRGTGGYEQYF

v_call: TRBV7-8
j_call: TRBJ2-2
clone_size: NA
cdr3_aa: CASSLVGGAGELFF

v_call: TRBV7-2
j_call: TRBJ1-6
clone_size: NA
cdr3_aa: CASSRGQSNSPLHF

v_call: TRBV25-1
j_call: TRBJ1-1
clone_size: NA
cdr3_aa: CASRVSGIVTEAFF

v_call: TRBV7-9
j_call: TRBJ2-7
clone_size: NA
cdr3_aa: CASSSPRGPYEQYF

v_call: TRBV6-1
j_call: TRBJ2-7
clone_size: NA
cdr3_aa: CASSEIKGRAGYEQYF

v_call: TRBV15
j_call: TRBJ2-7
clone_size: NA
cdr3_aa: CATSKGLAGDEQYF

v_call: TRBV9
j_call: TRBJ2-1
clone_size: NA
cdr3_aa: CASSAEGASPNEQFF

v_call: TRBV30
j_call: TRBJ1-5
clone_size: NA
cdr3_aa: CAWGREATQPQHF

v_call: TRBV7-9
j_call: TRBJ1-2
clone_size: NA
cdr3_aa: CASSPRTGGKANYGYTF

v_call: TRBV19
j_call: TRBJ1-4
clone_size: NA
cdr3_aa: CASSTSRGGYEKLFF

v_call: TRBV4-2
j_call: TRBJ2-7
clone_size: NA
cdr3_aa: CASSPGIAGGYEQYF

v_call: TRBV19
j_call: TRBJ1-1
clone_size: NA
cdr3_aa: CASSLPDEANTEAFF

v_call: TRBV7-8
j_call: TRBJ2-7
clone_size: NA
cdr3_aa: CASSLEQGASYEQYF

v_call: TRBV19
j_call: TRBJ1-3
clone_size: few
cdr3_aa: CASADISGNTIYF

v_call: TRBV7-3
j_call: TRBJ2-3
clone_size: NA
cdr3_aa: CASSLDRVTDTQYF

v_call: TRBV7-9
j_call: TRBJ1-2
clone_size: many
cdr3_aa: CASSWTDYGYTF

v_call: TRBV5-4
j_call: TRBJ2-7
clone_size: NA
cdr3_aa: CASRFAGYDEQYF

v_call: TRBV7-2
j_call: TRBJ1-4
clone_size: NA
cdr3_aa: CASSLATWYRNEKLFF

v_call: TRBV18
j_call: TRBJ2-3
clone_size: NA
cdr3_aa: CASSVSSGFTDTQYF

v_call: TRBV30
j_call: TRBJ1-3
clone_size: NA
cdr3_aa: CAGRGVSGNTIYF

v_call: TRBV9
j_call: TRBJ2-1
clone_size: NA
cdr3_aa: CASSPRDQPSHEQFF

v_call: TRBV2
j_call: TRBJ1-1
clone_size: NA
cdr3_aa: CASSLTMRNTEAFF

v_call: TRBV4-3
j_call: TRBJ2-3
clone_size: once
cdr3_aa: CASSQGGRERSDTQYF

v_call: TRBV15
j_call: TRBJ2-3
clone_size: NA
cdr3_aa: CATSKRPSTDTQYF

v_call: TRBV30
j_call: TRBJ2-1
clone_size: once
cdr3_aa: CAWSVGIAGENEQFF

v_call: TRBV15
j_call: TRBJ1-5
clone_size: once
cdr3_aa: CATSRATGSNQPQHF

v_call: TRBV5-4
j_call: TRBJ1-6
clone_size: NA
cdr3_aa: CASGNSGGSYNSPLHF

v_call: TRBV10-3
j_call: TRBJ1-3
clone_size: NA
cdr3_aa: CAISGPGAGNTIYF

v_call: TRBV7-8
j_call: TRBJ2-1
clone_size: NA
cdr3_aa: CASRGGLDTGNEQFF

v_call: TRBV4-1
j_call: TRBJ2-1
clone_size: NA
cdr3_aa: CASSQDLGSGPNEQFF

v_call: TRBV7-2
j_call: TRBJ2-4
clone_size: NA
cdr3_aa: CASSSTLRSRGDIQYF

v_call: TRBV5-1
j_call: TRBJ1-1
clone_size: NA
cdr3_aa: CASSTQGDTEAFF

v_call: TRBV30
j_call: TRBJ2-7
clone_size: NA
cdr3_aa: CAWGTSGRARGF

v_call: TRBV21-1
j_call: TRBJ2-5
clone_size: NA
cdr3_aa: CASSAEREGRETQYF

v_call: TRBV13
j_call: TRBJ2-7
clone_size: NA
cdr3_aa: CASSLQGPYEQYF

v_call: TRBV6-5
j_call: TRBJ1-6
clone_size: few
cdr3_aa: CASSYSGRVGSPLHF

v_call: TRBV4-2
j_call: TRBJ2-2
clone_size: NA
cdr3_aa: CASSRDTNTGELFF

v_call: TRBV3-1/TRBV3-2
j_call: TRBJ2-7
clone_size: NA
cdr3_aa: CASSLGLSYEQYF

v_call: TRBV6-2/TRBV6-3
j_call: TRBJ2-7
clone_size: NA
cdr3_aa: CASSYGGSYEQYF

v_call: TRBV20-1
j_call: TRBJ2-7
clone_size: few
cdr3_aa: CSASHGYEQYF

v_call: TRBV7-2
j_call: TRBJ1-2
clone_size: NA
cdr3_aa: CASSPRGVFRDGYTF

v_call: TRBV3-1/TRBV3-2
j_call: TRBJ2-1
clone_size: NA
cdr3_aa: CASSQEPGLAGGRQFF

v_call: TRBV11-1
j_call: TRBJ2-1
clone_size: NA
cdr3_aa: CASSPGKWGHNEQFF

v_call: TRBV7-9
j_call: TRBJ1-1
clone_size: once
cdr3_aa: CASSPGVGITEAFF

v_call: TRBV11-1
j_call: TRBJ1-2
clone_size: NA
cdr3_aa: CASSGPGYGYTF

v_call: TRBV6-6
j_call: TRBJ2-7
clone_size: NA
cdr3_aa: CASRRAYEQYF

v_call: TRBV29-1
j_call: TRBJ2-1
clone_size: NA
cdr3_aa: CSVVVGAGGDEQFF

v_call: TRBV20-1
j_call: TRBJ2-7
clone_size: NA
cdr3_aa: CSASGTGKNYEQYF

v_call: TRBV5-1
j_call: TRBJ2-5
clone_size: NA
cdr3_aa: CASSLRQQETQYF

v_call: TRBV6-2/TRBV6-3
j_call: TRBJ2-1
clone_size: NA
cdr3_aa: CASSYSLGLAPNEQFF

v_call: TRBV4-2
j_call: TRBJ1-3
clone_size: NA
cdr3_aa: CASSFTGSSGNTIYF

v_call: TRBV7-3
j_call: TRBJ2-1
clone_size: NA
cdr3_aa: CASSLTAAGSINEQFF

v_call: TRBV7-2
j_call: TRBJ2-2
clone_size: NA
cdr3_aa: CASSLRTTNTGELFF

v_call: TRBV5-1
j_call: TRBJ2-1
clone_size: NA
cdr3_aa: CASSLSLNNEQFF

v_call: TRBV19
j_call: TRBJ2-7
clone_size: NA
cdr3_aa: CASSIVGAYEQYF